The rows below give T cell receptor beta chains drawn from one sample of a study of long-term antiretroviral therapy in people with HIV. Measured with immunoSEQ multiplex PCR; TCRdb has only the in-frame clones, and not every one. The sample lists around 40,000 clones; 70% to 90% were seen once. This specimen consisted of unsorted PBMCs, obtained just before starting antiretroviral therapy. The source of these receptors is a young woman with HIV. The CDR3 runs from the conserved cysteine through the conserved F or W. The D gene is left open where the match is weak. Size tells how often a clone was seen (once, few, many) or the class of an expanded clone, and some rows leave it out.

TRBJ2-7,TRBD1,NA,TRBV5-5,CASSFGTGDLEQYF,TGTGCCAGCAGCTTCGGGACAGGAGATTTGGAGCAGTACTTC
TRBJ1-1,NA,NA,TRBV6-6,CASSYGGGTEAFF,TGTGCCAGCAGTTACGGGGGGGGCACTGAAGCTTTCTTT
TRBJ2-1,TRBD1,NA,TRBV9,CASSVVAGGIHNEQFF,TGTGCCAGCAGCGTTGTGGCAGGGGGCATCCACAATGAGCAGTTCTTC
TRBJ2-1,TRBD2,NA,TRBV28,CASSFRTSGRLGDEQFF,TGTGCCAGCAGTTTCCGGACTAGCGGGAGGCTCGGGGATGAGCAGTTCTTC
TRBJ1-2,NA,NA,TRBV6-6,CASSMESYGYTF,TGTGCCAGCAGTATGGAATCATATGGCTACACCTTC
TRBJ2-2,NA,NA,TRBV28,CASRLYTGARGTGELFF,TGTGCCAGCCGATTATACACCGGTGCTAGGGGAACCGGGGAGCTGTTTTTT
TRBJ2-5,TRBD2,NA,TRBV10-3,CATIRATSGTDRRETQYF,TGTGCCACCATCAGGGCCACTAGCGGGACCGACAGACGAGAGACCCAGTACTTC
TRBJ2-2,TRBD2,NA,TRBV7-2,CASSFGTSSSGELFF,TGTGCCAGCAGCTTCGGGACTAGTAGTTCTGGGGAGCTGTTTTTT
TRBJ1-1,NA,few,TRBV7-9,CASSSYNTIPGFGAFF,TGTGCCAGCAGCTCGTATAACACAATCCCAGGGTTTGGGGCTTTCTTT
TRBJ2-3,NA,NA,TRBV11-2,CASSLRRTGTDTQYF,TGTGCCAGCAGTCTTAGGAGGACGGGCACAGATACGCAGTATTTT
TRBJ1-1,TRBD1,NA,TRBV7-9,CASSTGQLNTEAFF,TGTGCCAGCAGCACGGGACAGTTGAACACTGAAGCTTTCTTT
TRBJ2-1,TRBD2,NA,TRBV4-1,CASSQRPGGRYNEQFF,TGCGCCAGCAGCCAACGACCGGGAGGGCGCTACAATGAGCAGTTCTTC
TRBJ2-5,NA,NA,TRBV7-9,CASSRAVGDRGETQYF,TGTGCCAGCAGCCGTGCTGTGGGTGACAGAGGAGAGACCCAGTACTTC
TRBJ2-7,NA,NA,TRBV5-6,CASSLDRAGTYEQYF,TGTGCCAGCAGCTTGGACAGGGCAGGAACCTACGAGCAGTACTTC
TRBJ2-7,TRBD2,medium-sized,TRBV10-2,CASSETGGLVYEQYF,TGCGCCAGCAGTGAAACCGGGGGACTAGTCTACGAGCAGTACTTC
TRBJ2-2,TRBD2,NA,TRBV4-2,CASTPHSSSGNLNTGELFF,TGTGCCAGCACCCCGCATAGTTCTAGCGGGAACCTAAACACCGGGGAGCTGTTTTTT
TRBJ1-2,NA,once,TRBV4-1,CASSQDRQVGANYGYTF,TGCGCCAGCAGCCAAGATAGGCAGGTCGGGGCTAACTATGGCTACACCTTC
TRBJ1-5,NA,NA,TRBV27,CASSVSGGGYNQPQHF,TGTGCCAGCAGTGTATCCGGGGGGGGGTACAATCAGCCCCAGCATTTT
TRBJ1-1,NA,NA,TRBV7-3,CASSSGGGSAEAFF,TGTGCCAGCAGCTCCGGAGGGGGTTCGGCTGAAGCTTTCTTT
TRBJ1-2,NA,NA,TRBV25-1,CASSGVRDYGYTF,TGTGCCAGCAGTGGGGTCCGCGACTATGGCTACACCTTC
TRBJ2-1,TRBD2,NA,TRBV14,CASGASGRILNEQFF,TGTGCCAGCGGGGCTAGCGGGAGGATCTTAAATGAGCAGTTCTTC
TRBJ1-1,TRBD1,NA,TRBV12-5,CASGMGQGALYTEAFF,TGTGCTAGTGGAATGGGGCAGGGGGCGTTGTACACTGAAGCTTTCTTT
TRBJ2-7,NA,NA,TRBV14,CASSHNRDHPYEQYF,TGTGCCAGCAGCCATAACCGGGACCACCCCTACGAGCAGTACTTC
TRBJ1-1,NA,NA,TRBV7-9,CASTLGRTVSSF,TGTGCCAGCACCCTGGGGAGGACAGTCTCTAGCTTT
TRBJ1-4,TRBD1,NA,TRBV10-2,CASRDRGLANEKLFF,TGCGCCAGCAGGGACAGGGGGCTAGCTAATGAAAAACTGTTTTTT
TRBJ2-3,NA,NA,TRBV7-2,CASSSQRGTDTQYF,TGTGCCAGCAGCTCCCAGAGGGGCACAGATACGCAGTATTTT
TRBJ2-1,TRBD2,NA,TRBV6-1,CAAQTSGAYNEQFF,TGTGCCGCCCAGACTAGCGGGGCTTACAATGAGCAGTTCTTC
TRBJ2-1,NA,NA,TRBV27,CASSLSESSYNEQFF,TGTGCCAGCAGTTTATCAGAGAGCTCCTACAATGAGCAGTTCTTC
TRBJ1-2,NA,NA,TRBV9,CASNLYYGYTF,TGTGCCAGCAACCTATATTATGGCTACACCTTC
TRBJ2-1,NA,NA,TRBV7-3,CASSAGLLNEQFF,TGTGCCAGCAGCGCGGGACTCTTAAATGAGCAGTTCTTC
TRBJ1-3,NA,medium-sized,TRBV28,CASSLDTINTIYF,TGTGCCAGCAGTTTAGACACGATAAACACCATATATTTT
TRBJ1-5,NA,NA,TRBV9,CASSVGSGRQPQHF,TGTGCCAGCAGCGTAGGGTCGGGACGGCAGCCCCAGCATTTT
TRBJ2-3,NA,NA,TRBV4-3,CASTQKLTDLLDTQYF,TGCGCCAGCACCCAGAAACTCACGGACCTTTTGGATACGCAGTATTTT
TRBJ1-5,TRBD1,NA,TRBV2,CASRPGTGRGGQPQHF,TGTGCCAGCCGTCCCGGGACAGGGAGGGGAGGACAGCCCCAGCATTTT
TRBJ2-7,TRBD1,NA,TRBV4-3,CASSQDNRGPYEQYF,TGCGCCAGCAGCCAAGACAACAGGGGGCCCTACGAGCAGTACTTC
TRBJ2-1,TRBD2,NA,TRBV19,CASKLAGAYNEQFF,TGTGCCAGTAAACTAGCGGGGGCCTACAATGAGCAGTTCTTC
TRBJ2-2,NA,NA,TRBV19,CASSIRTGELFF,TGTGCCAGTAGTATCCGCACCGGGGAGCTGTTTTTT
TRBJ1-2,NA,NA,TRBV7-2,CASSLPPDSNNYGYTF,TGTGCCAGCAGCCTCCCCCCGGACAGCAATAACTATGGCTACACCTTC
TRBJ2-5,TRBD2,NA,TRBV10-2,CASSESIAGVETQYF,TGCGCCAGCAGTGAGTCAATAGCGGGAGTGGAGACCCAGTACTTC
TRBJ2-3,NA,once,TRBV2,CASSPFYAESSTDTQYF,TGTGCCAGCAGCCCCTTTTACGCGGAATCTAGCACAGATACGCAGTATTTT
TRBJ1-1,NA,NA,TRBV9,CASSEGIGGSPRVTEAFF,TGTGCCAGCAGCGAGGGAATAGGGGGGTCTCCCAGGGTCACTGAAGCTTTCTTT
TRBJ2-7,NA,NA,TRBV11-1,CASSLATKYEQYF,TGTGCCAGCAGCTTAGCGACAAAGTACGAGCAGTACTTC
TRBJ1-1,NA,once,TRBV5-1,CASSLVGSLNTEAFF,TGCGCCAGCAGCTTGGTAGGCAGTTTGAACACTGAAGCTTTCTTT
TRBJ2-2,NA,few,TRBV4-3,CASSQELNTGELFF,TGCGCCAGCAGCCAAGAACTGAACACCGGGGAGCTGTTTTTT
TRBJ2-3,NA,once,TRBV29-1,CSVSVTNTDTQYF,TGCAGCGTCTCGGTCACAAACACAGATACGCAGTATTTT